This TCR beta chain was sequenced for a study of T cells after yellow fever vaccination. In this sample, this clonotype turned up many times. The length of the CDR3 is 14 residues. Germline V gives CDR1 DFQATT, CDR2 SNEGSKA (reference sequence). Deletions cut 6 bases from V and 7 bases from J, with 19 bases between. TCRdb processed the 5' RACE reads anew with MiXCR; each CDR3 protein has one entry. The data show about 230,000 distinct CDR3 sequences, 5.5% to 8.5% seen once. The clonotype originates from a young man who received the YFV17D yellow fever vaccine. The material was CD4+ T cells sorted from PBMCs, obtained on the day of the yellow fever booster vaccination. The gene calls are TRBV20-1 and TRBJ2-1; D ambiguous. This CDR3 reads CSARRPTRRNEQFF. CDR3 DNA: TGCAGTGCCCGCCGCCCCACGCGAAGGAATGAGCAGTTCTTC.